The 20 T cell receptor beta chains listed next were all sequenced from one sample in a study of blood T cell repertoires in COVID-19. Only in-frame clones appear in the TCRdb table, and some are missing; sequencing was by immunoSEQ multiplex PCR. The sample has 84,000 or so clones; 60% to 85% are singletons. The sample comprised peripheral blood. All receptors derive from a human donor in a cohort sampled during active COVID-19.

This clone showed up just a few times. The genes are TRBV28 and TRBJ2-3; TRBD2 matches at 10 bases. Per germline, CDR1 MDHEN and CDR2 SYDVKM. This CDR3 is built from 15 residues. J lost 5 bases, V lost 4 bases, and 6 bases had no gene match. Here the CDR3 DNA reads TGTGCCAGCAGTTCCCCCTCTAGCGGGAGAGATACGCAGTATTTT. Residues: CASSSPSSGRDTQYF.

The table lists this clone with a few counts. J is TRBJ1-4 and V is TRBV4-2; no definite D call. The germline V gene encodes CDR1 LGHNA and CDR2 YNFKEQ. There are 16 residues in the CDR3. The V end lost 4 bases, the J end lost 4 bases, and 16 bases lay between the germline ends. This chain's CDR3 is CASSPRPWRDNEKLFF. In DNA form, the CDR3 reads TGTGCCAGCAGCCCAAGGCCTTGGCGGGATAATGAAAAACTGTTTTTT.

The chain carries TRBV7-2 and TRBJ2-2; perhaps TRBD2 as D (6 bases). The germline V and J ends were trimmed by 4 bases and 6 bases, with 18 bases remaining between them. CDR3 length equals 16 residues. Germline V gives CDR1 SGHTA, CDR2 FQGNSA. CDR3 protein: CASSSGAGRISGELFF. CDR3 DNA sequence: TGTGCCAGCAGCTCTGGGGCAGGGAGGATTTCCGGGGAGCTGTTTTTT.

As regards this clone: Other DNA sequences in this sample translate to the same CDR3. The V gene is TRBV7-2, the J gene TRBJ2-3, with 8 bases matching TRBD2. Germline V gene data show CDR1 as SGHTA and CDR2 as FQGNSA. V lost 2 bases to trimming and J lost 0 bases; unmatched junction nucleotides: 4. The CDR3 is 16 amino acids. CDR3 nucleotides: TGTGCCAGCAGCTTAAGGCTAGCGGGTAGCACAGATACGCAGTATTTT. This encodes CASSLRLAGSTDTQYF.

This clone was seen more than once but under ten times. The rearrangement uses TRBV7-2 and TRBJ1-2; D gene uncertain. Germline V CDR1 and CDR2: SGHTA, FQGNSA. The V end lost 3 bases, the J end lost 6 bases, and 5 bases lay between the germline ends. The CDR3 totals 11 residues. CDR3 nucleotide sequence: TGTGCCAGCAGCTTTACGGATGGCTACACCTTC. This gives the protein CASSFTDGYTF.

CDR3 nucleotide sequence: TGTGCCAGCAGCTCCCCAGCAGGTCCGGAATACGAGCAGTACTTC. It is translated as CASSSPAGPEYEQYF. The chain combines TRBV7-2 with TRBJ2-7; D gene unclear. CDR1 and CDR2 from the germline V gene are SGHTA and FQGNSA. This CDR3 region has 15 residues. The V end lost 4 bases, the J end lost 4 bases, and 17 bases lay between the germline ends.

This chain connects TRBV7-9 to TRBJ1-1; 8 bases map to TRBD1. The V gene's germline CDR1 is SEHNR and CDR2 FQNEAQ (reference sequence). This CDR3 has 15 amino acids. J lost 4 bases, V lost 4 bases, and 8 bases had no gene match. The CDR3 loop reads CASSYQGARRTEAFF. The CDR3 nucleotides read TGTGCCAGCAGCTACCAGGGGGCGCGGCGCACTGAAGCTTTCTTT.

The chain recombines TRBV18 with TRBJ1-3; maybe TRBD1 (6 bases). Trimming pared 3 bases from V and 0 bases from J, leaving 9 bases between. Germline V lookup: CDR1 KGHSH, CDR2 LQKENI. This CDR3 contains 15 residues. CDR3 nucleotide sequence: TGTGCCAGCTCACCCGACAGGTCCTCTGGAAACACCATATATTTT. Amino acids: CASSPDRSSGNTIYF.

The chain carries TRBV3-1 (or the pseudogene TRBV3-2) and TRBJ2-7, with 10 bases lining up with TRBD2. Germline V gives CDR1 LGHDT, CDR2 YNNKEL (reference sequence). V lost 0 bases, J lost 6 bases, and 2 bases stayed unmatched. The CDR3 sequence is 14 residues long. CDR3 nucleotides: TGTGCCAGCAGCCAAGAAAGCGGGAGGGCCGAGCAGTACTTC. This sequence encodes CASSQESGRAEQYF.

This sequence joins TRBV7-9 and TRBJ1-5, with 8 bases fitting TRBD1. CDR3 length: 17 amino acids. Germline CDR1 SEHNR, CDR2 FQNEAQ (reference sequence). V lost 5 bases, J lost 2 bases, and 11 bases stayed unmatched. DNA of the CDR3: TGTGCCAGCAGCCGATCTCAGGGGGCGTTTGGCAATCAGCCCCAGCATTTT. Its protein product is CASSRSQGAFGNQPQHF.

J is TRBJ2-7 and V is TRBV7-2; 7 bases fit TRBD1. The trim removed 1 base at V and 5 bases at J, leaving 14 bases unmatched. The CDR3 runs to 17 residues. From germline, CDR1 is SGHTA and CDR2 FQGNSA. The CDR3 here is CASSLGRLAGGTHEQYF. The CDR3 DNA reads TGTGCCAGCAGCTTAGGCAGGTTGGCAGGGGGTACCCACGAGCAGTACTTC.

As DNA, the CDR3 is TGTGCCAGCAGCCGTACAGGCCTCTCTGGAAACACCATATATTTT. Translating gives CASSRTGLSGNTIYF. The chain has TRBV28 and TRBJ1-3; possibly TRBD1 for D (5 bases). The V gene lost 6 bases and the J gene lost 0 bases, with 12 bases spanning the gap. Germline CDR1 is MDHEN and CDR2 is SYDVKM. CDR3 length equals 15 residues.

The chain has TRBV28 and TRBJ1-6; TRBD1 matches 9 bases. From germline, CDR1 is MDHEN and CDR2 SYDVKM. The CDR3 length is 13 residues. J was trimmed by 10 bases and V by 10 bases; bases with no gene match: 8. CDR3 sequence reads: CATRQGGRSPLHF. CDR3 sequence (DNA): TGTGCCACTCGACAGGGGGGGAGATCACCCCTCCACTTT.

The sample holds a few counts of this clone. One end of the junction is discordant with germline, which a read error may explain. The chain employs TRBV6-1 and TRBJ1-6; D unresolved. This CDR3 contains 15 residues. Germline CDR1 reads MNHNS; CDR2 reads SASEGT. The CDR3 region is CASSENSVQNSPLHF. Here the CDR3 DNA reads TGTGCCAGCAGTGAAAACTCCGTGCAAAATTCGCCCCTCCACTTT.

The rearrangement uses TRBV6-4 and TRBJ2-5; TRBD2 agrees at 9 bases. From germline, CDR1 is MRHNA and CDR2 SNTAGT. With V trimmed by 5 bases and J by 3 bases, 7 bases remained unmatched. The CDR3 sequence is 15 residues long. CDR3 bases: TGTGCCAGCAGTATAGGGCGGGAGGGTGAAGAGACCCAGTACTTC. It translates to CASSIGREGEETQYF.

This chain connects TRBV30 to TRBJ2-5, with D perhaps TRBD1 (6 bases). Per germline, CDR1 GTSNPN and CDR2 SVGIG (reference sequence). Trimming shortened V by 4 bases and J by 5 bases, and 14 bases separated the two germline ends. The CDR3 contains 13 residues. The CDR3: CAWNRVLRETQYF. CDR3 DNA sequence: TGTGCCTGGAACAGGGTTCTCCGGGAGACCCAGTACTTC.

The gene calls are TRBV30 and TRBJ2-1; 7 nucleotides line up with TRBD2. Germline V gene sequence: CDR1 GTSNPN, CDR2 SVGIG (reference sequence). Trimming at V came to 2 bases and at J to 6 bases, leaving 7 bases not matched to a gene. The CDR3 has 14 residues. The CDR3 reads CAWSKAGLVNEQFF. DNA of the CDR3: TGTGCCTGGAGTAAAGCGGGGTTAGTCAATGAGCAGTTCTTC.

The V gene is TRBV12-3 or TRBV12-4, the J gene TRBJ1-1; D is uncertain. This CDR3 is 13 amino acids long. Trimming stripped 1 base from V and 3 bases from J, with 6 bases between. CDR3 nucleotide sequence: TGTGCCAGCAGTTTAGTTGGAGACACTGAAGCTTTCTTT. Its protein product is CASSLVGDTEAFF.

This rearrangement joins TRBV4-3 to TRBJ2-7; D may be TRBD2 (5 bases). Germline CDR1 is LGHNA and CDR2 is YSLEER. This CDR3 has 16 residues. V was pared by 1 base and J by 0 bases, with 13 bases between. CDR3 bases: TGCGCCAGCAGCCAAGCGCACCCGGGAAGCTCCTACGAGCAGTACTTC. It is translated as CASSQAHPGSSYEQYF.

J is TRBJ2-2 and V is TRBV19; 9 nucleotides agree with TRBD1. The CDR3 spans 16 residues. The trim removed 6 bases at V and 6 bases at J, leaving 11 bases unmatched. Germline CDR1 reads LNHDA; CDR2 reads SQIVND (reference sequence). CDR3 nucleotides: TGTGCCAGTAGGATGTCCCCGGGACAGGGTGCCGGGGAGCTGTTTTTT. This sequence encodes CASRMSPGQGAGELFF.